The 10 T cell receptor beta chains below come from one sample, sequenced in a study of radiotherapy plus CTLA-4 blockade in lung cancer. Sequencing was performed with immunoSEQ multiplex PCR; in TCRdb, only in-frame clones are kept and a portion is missing. The table has roughly 32,000 clones, roughly 70% seen once. The sequences come from peripheral blood, collected from a patient treated with radiotherapy plus ipilimumab. The receptors here all came from a human donor with non-small cell lung cancer who had stable disease on radiotherapy plus ipilimumab.

Points on this clone: One junction end disagrees with the germline gene, perhaps due to a read error. The chain has TRBV7-8 and TRBJ1-2, with no clear D. CDR1 is SGHVS and CDR2 is FQNEAQ in the germline V gene. This CDR3 has 12 amino acids. The CDR3 protein is CVSSLESRGYTF. The CDR3 bases are TGTGTCAGCAGCTTAGAATCACGGGGCTACACCTTC. The full variable domain, with the rest looked up from reference TRBV7-8 and TRBJ1-2, is GAGVSQSPRYKVAKRGQDVALRCDPISGHVSLFWYQQALGQGPEFLTYFQNEAQLDKSGLPSDRFFAERPEGSVSTLKIQRTQQEDSAVYLCVSSLESRGYTFGSGTRLTVV.

J is TRBJ2-1 and V is TRBV9; possible D gene TRBD2, 6 bases. Trimming took 0 bases from V and 0 from J, leaving 19 bases between them. The CDR3 contains 19 residues. CDR1 and CDR2 from the germline V gene are SGDLS and YYNGEE. The CDR3: CASSVGLGRLVPSYNEQFF. The CDR3 DNA reads TGTGCCAGCAGCGTAGGTCTAGGGCGACTAGTCCCCTCCTACAATGAGCAGTTCTTC.

The V gene is TRBV7-9, the J gene TRBJ2-2; no reliable D call. Per germline, CDR1 SEHNR and CDR2 FQNEAQ (reference sequence). Between the trimmed V and J ends, which lost 8 bases and 3 bases, there was a span of 16 bases. The CDR3 has 15 residues. CDR3 amino acids: CASDAGRTYTGELFF. As DNA, the CDR3 is TGTGCCAGCGATGCTGGGCGGACGTACACCGGGGAGCTGTTTTTT. Supplemented by reference TRBV7-9 and TRBJ2-2, the full variable domain reads DTGVSQNPRHKITKRGQNVTFRCDPISEHNRLYWYRQTLGQGPEFLTYFQNEAQLEKSRLLSDRFSAERPKGSFSTLEIQRTEQGDSAMYLCASDAGRTYTGELFFGEGSRLTVL.

This clone was detected only a few times. This chain uses TRBV4-2 with TRBJ2-2, with 10 bases that match TRBD2. There are 19 residues in the CDR3. Germline loops: CDR1 LGHNA, CDR2 YNFKEQ. Trimming cost V 4 bases and J 5 bases; bases outside gene matches: 16. As DNA, the CDR3 is TGTGCCAGCAGCCCCCAGCCCGCCGCTAGCGGGAGAGGTACCGGGGAGCTGTTTTTT. It codes for CASSPQPAASGRGTGELFF.

The chain recombines TRBV4-2 with TRBJ2-4; 7 nucleotides agree with TRBD1. Germline V gene lookup returns CDR1 LGHNA and CDR2 YNFKEQ. V gave up 4 bases and J gave up 0 bases; unmatched junction bases: 6. This CDR3 contains 16 residues. The CDR3 sequence is CASSPGQVLAKNIQYF. CDR3 nucleotides: TGTGCCAGCAGCCCCGGACAGGTACTAGCCAAAAACATTCAGTACTTC.

The chain couples TRBV10-2 to TRBJ2-2; the D gene is possibly TRBD2 (7 bases). Germline V gene data show CDR1 as WSHSY and CDR2 as SAAADI. The CDR3 extends over 13 amino acids. Trimming stripped 2 bases from V and 8 bases from J, with 9 bases between. CDR3 DNA sequence: TGCGCCAGCAGTGAGGCGGGGGCTGGGGAGCTGTTTTTT. Amino acid sequence: CASSEAGAGELFF.

The CDR3 nucleotides are TGTGCCAGCAGTTTATTCGACAGGGGGACTGAAGCTTTCTTT. This encodes CASSLFDRGTEAFF. The V call is TRBV28, the J call TRBJ1-1, with 9 bases matching TRBD1. This CDR3 contains 14 residues. V lost 1 base, J lost 5 bases, and 2 bases stayed unmatched. Looked up from germline, CDR1 is MDHEN and CDR2 is SYDVKM.

This clone was seen more than once but under ten times. V usage is TRBV7-2 and J usage is TRBJ2-5; the match to TRBD1 covers 9 bases. Losses at the gene ends were 0 bases for V and 5 bases for J; bases not matched to a gene: 4. Germline CDR1 SGHTA, CDR2 FQGNSA. This CDR3 has 15 residues. CDR3 in amino acids: CASSLAGTGFETQYF. The CDR3 bases are TGTGCCAGCAGCTTAGCCGGGACAGGGTTTGAGACCCAGTACTTC.

The chain combines TRBV19 with TRBJ1-2; D unresolved. V lost 0 bases and J 3 bases, leaving 8 bases between the germline ends. Germline V gene sequence: CDR1 LNHDA, CDR2 SQIVND (reference sequence). The CDR3 spans 14 residues. The CDR3 reads CASSIDLGDYGYTF. The DNA for the CDR3 is TGTGCCAGTAGTATAGACTTAGGTGACTATGGCTACACCTTC.

CDR3 bases: TGTGCCAGCAGCGCTAGCGGGAGGGCCTCTTCCGGGACAGATACGCAGTATTTT. This translates into CASSASGRASSGTDTQYF. This rearrangement joins TRBV7-9 to TRBJ2-3; 12 bases match TRBD2. V shed 5 bases, J shed 3 bases, and the junction held 12 bases outside the gene matches. There are 18 residues in the CDR3. Germline-derived CDR1 and CDR2 are SEHNR and FQNEAQ (reference sequence).